The present T cell receptor beta chain was sequenced within a study of spatial heterogeneity in lung cancer. Study-level results: Resection blood, more than follow-up blood, showed ubiquitous expanded tumor TCRs.

CDR3 size: 13 residues. V was shortened by 9 bases and J by 3 bases, with 14 bases between the two germline ends. The germline gives CDR1 SNHLY, CDR2 FYNNEI. On each TCR cDNA molecule, a unique molecular identifier was present. TCRdb passed the 5' RACE reads through MiXCR, listing each CDR3 protein once. This repertoire shows approximately 100,000 distinct CDR3 sequences, approximately 19% found once; its top ten account for 21%. A note on this clonotype: Its specificity is unknown.

Time point denoted: blood at routine non-recurrence follow-up after resection. Whole RNA obtained from tumor, nontumor lung or frozen PBMC underwent sequencing without sorting. Sequenced here: PBMCs, sampled at follow-up. This TCR came from a male donor with early-stage non-small cell lung cancer. The chain employs TRBV2 and TRBJ1-2; a weak D match, TRBD1 (6 bases). Here the CDR3 reads CARTGQDHYGYTF. The DNA for the CDR3 is TGTGCCAGAACAGGGCAGGACCACTATGGCTACACCTTC.